Listed below are T cell receptor beta chains from one sample, sequenced in a study of CD8+ T cells in alopecia areata. Profiling relied on immunoSEQ multiplex PCR, and the TCRdb table lists in-frame clones only, not all of them. The data contain 180,000 or so clones, about 55% of them singletons. Specimen: CD8+ T cells sorted from blood, collected at week 24, from a patient treated with tofacitinib. The receptors were sampled from a human donor with alopecia areata. Each CDR3 is given with its conserved first and last residue.

>TRBV13|TRBJ2-1|15
CASSFPGQGYNEQFF
>TRBV30|TRBJ1-1|11
CAWVMNTEAFF
>TRBV30|TRBJ1-2|10
CASNSGGYTF
>TRBV5-6|TRBJ2-1|17
CASSLAGRGLAGREQFF
>TRBV4-3|TRBJ2-3|17
CASSQDRLATSTDTQYF
>TRBV7-9|TRBJ2-1|13
CASSLGRGDEQFF
>TRBV2|TRBJ2-3|12
CASSEVGDTQYF
>TRBV29-1|TRBJ2-2|12
CSVVPGSGELFF
>TRBV30|TRBJ1-2|12
CAWSYLNYGYTF
>TRBV7-2|TRBJ2-7|12
CASSLGVVEQYF
>TRBV11-2|TRBJ2-3|12
CASSPHTDTQYF
>TRBV7-9|TRBJ1-4|15
CASSFTGQGGEKLFF
>TRBV15|TRBJ1-3|12
CATSMGGNTIYF
>TRBV9|TRBJ2-7|15
CASSVGTASTYEQYF
>TRBV11-2|TRBJ1-4|15
CASREPGPDGEKLFF
>TRBV29-1|TRBJ1-2|13
CSVPDRPNYGYTF
>TRBV5-6|TRBJ2-1|12
CASSVTGNEQFF
>TRBV9|TRBJ2-3|16
CASSLGTGGGTDTQYF
>TRBV2|TRBJ2-1|12
CASSEHLVDPFF
>TRBV19|TRBJ1-3|16
CASSHRAEAAGNTIYF
>TRBV4-1|TRBJ2-2|15
CASSQELGRAGELFF
>TRBV19|TRBJ2-3|13
CASRGGSTDTQYF
>TRBV10-3|TRBJ1-2|12
CAIWEAGGGYTF
>TRBV4-3|TRBJ2-5|15
CASSQGRSGGETQYF
>TRBV5-1|TRBJ2-7|15
CASSLIPGNSYEQYF
>TRBV10-3|TRBJ2-1|13
CAISVGTGDEQFF
>TRBV19|TRBJ1-1|13
CASCTGGVTEAFF
>TRBV30|TRBJ2-5|13
CAWSVGIQETQYF
>TRBV4-3|TRBJ2-1|15
CASSQARAGGNEQFF
>TRBV7-7|TRBJ2-5|13
CASSTGIQETQYF
>TRBV7-6|TRBJ2-3|13
CASRYSSTDTQYF
>TRBV5-6|TRBJ1-4|16
CASSLGILGTNEKLFF